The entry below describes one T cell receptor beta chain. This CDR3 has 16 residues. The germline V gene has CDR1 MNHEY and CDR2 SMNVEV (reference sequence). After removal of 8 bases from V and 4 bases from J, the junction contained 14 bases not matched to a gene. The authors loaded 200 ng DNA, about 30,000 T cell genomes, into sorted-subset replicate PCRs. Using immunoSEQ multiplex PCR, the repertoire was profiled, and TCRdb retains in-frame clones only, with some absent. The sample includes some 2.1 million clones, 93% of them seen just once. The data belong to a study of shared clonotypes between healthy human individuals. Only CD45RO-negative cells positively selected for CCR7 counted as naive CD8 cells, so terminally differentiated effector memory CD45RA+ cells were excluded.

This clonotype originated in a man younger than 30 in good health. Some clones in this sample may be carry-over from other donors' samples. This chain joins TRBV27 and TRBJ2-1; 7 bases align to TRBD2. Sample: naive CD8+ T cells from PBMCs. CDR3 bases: TGTGCCAGCGGGTCCCGCGGAGCTAGCGGATACAATGAGCAGTTCTTC. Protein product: CASGSRGASGYNEQFF.